The T cell receptor (beta chain) described here comes from a study of blood T cell repertoires in COVID-19. Overall study context: COVID-19 samples, acute and convalescent, were from the United States, Italy and Spain. T cells, B-cell-depleted T cells, or PBMCs provided the cDNA or gDNA that served as material.

Methods used by the authors: Amplifying reference gene primers gave estimates of nucleated cell counts. Some clones are missing from TCRdb's copy, which holds only in-frame ones; the method was immunoSEQ multiplex PCR. Clone size and V and J calls were adopted from that table, with D and trimming inferred from the DNA. The sample records some 170,000 clones, about 80% being singletons. Germline V lookup: CDR1 LNHDA, CDR2 SQIVND (reference sequence). V was pared by 6 bases and J by 0 bases, with 17 bases between. CDR3 length: 17 residues. This clonotype originated in a woman in her 70s with acute or convalescent COVID-19. Sequenced: peripheral blood. The chain uses TRBV19 and TRBJ1-4; the D gene is possibly TRBD1 (5 bases). CDR3 protein: CASSLQAHRATNEKLFF. The CDR3, as DNA: TGTGCCAGTAGCCTACAGGCCCACCGGGCAACTAATGAAAAACTGTTTTTT.